The 9 T cell receptor beta chains listed next were all sequenced from one sample in a study of T cell clonotyping in hematopoietic cell transplantation. Time point noted: recipient sample about 28 days before transplant, after cytoreduction. Data came from immunoSEQ multiplex PCR; TCRdb stores just in-frame clones and leaves some out. The sample contains approximately 26,000 clones, under 95% of which appear only once. The sample consisted of peripheral blood mononuclear cells, taken before stem cell transplant. The receptor set was obtained from a man aged 45 to 65 with acute myeloid leukemia. Some clones in this sample may be carry-over from other donors' samples.

Worth noting for this clone: Other DNA sequences in the sample encode the same CDR3. The V call is TRBV7-2, the J call TRBJ1-1; D is undetermined. Trimming removed 4 bases from V and 0 bases from J, with 6 bases in between. This CDR3 is built from 13 residues. In germline, CDR1 is SGHTA, CDR2 FQGNSA. The CDR3 loop is CASSSTVNTEAFF. The CDR3 DNA is TGTGCCAGCAGCTCGACGGTGAACACTGAAGCTTTCTTT.

The chain couples TRBV4-3 to TRBJ1-1, with a tentative D call TRBD1 (6 bases). Germline CDR1 LGHNA, CDR2 YSLEER. The CDR3 sequence is 13 residues long. V lost 4 bases, J lost 11 bases, and 17 bases lay in between. The CDR3 here is CASSPSGGLAAFF. As DNA, the CDR3 is TGCGCCAGCAGCCCGTCTGGGGGGCTGGCGGCTTTCTTT.

This clone has a handful of counts. This rearrangement joins TRBV4-3 to TRBJ2-3, with 10 positions matching TRBD2. The V gene's germline CDR1 is LGHNA and CDR2 YSLEER. The CDR3 is 19 amino acids. Trimming took 0 bases from V and 0 from J; bases not matched to a gene: 9. CDR3: CASSQDSSGRDTSTDTQYF. The CDR3 DNA follows: TGCGCCAGCAGCCAAGATTCGAGCGGGAGGGACACTAGCACAGATACGCAGTATTTT.

The chain uses TRBV5-1 and TRBJ2-3, with unresolved D. V lost 4 bases and J 6 bases, leaving 12 bases between the germline ends. Per germline, CDR1 SGHRS and CDR2 YFSETQ. The CDR3 has 13 residues. In DNA, the CDR3 is TGCGCCAGCAGCCAGGACCCCGTGGATACGCAGTATTTT. It translates to CASSQDPVDTQYF.

The rearrangement uses TRBV7-2 and TRBJ2-3; D is perhaps TRBD2 (6 bases). Deletions cut 5 bases from V and 2 bases from J, with 14 bases between. The CDR3 consists of 15 residues. Germline CDR1 and CDR2: SGHTA and FQGNSA. The CDR3 here is CASSTQAGPTDTQYF. In DNA form, the CDR3 reads TGTGCCAGCAGCACACAAGCGGGCCCCACAGATACGCAGTATTTT.

The V call is TRBV5-8, the J call TRBJ1-2, with TRBD1 as a possible D gene (5 bases). Trimming took 0 bases from V and 8 from J, leaving 14 bases between them. This CDR3 has 14 amino acids. The V gene's germline CDR1 is SGHTS and CDR2 YDEGEE. DNA for the CDR3: TGTGCCAGCAGCTTGGGGTCGGCAGGGAGAGGCTACACCTTC. Encoded protein: CASSLGSAGRGYTF.

J is TRBJ1-4 and V is TRBV6-6; unclear D gene. The CDR3 has 14 residues. CDR1 is MNHNY, CDR2 SVGAGI, per germline (reference sequence). Trimming removed 2 bases at V and 4 bases at J, with 8 bases between. The CDR3 DNA reads TGTGCCAGCAGTTACCAACAGTATAATGAAAAACTGTTTTTT. Translated: CASSYQQYNEKLFF.

The chain combines TRBV28 with TRBJ2-3; TRBD2 might be the D (5 bases). Germline CDR1 is MDHEN and CDR2 is SYDVKM. CDR3 length: 12 amino acids. The germline V and J ends were trimmed by 2 bases and 11 bases, with 11 bases remaining between them. CDR3 nucleotide sequence: TGTGCCAGCAGTTTAACAACGGGGAGGCAGTATTTT. Amino acid sequence: CASSLTTGRQYF.

The chain combines TRBV7-3 with TRBJ2-1, with 7 bases lining up with TRBD1. The length of the CDR3 is 13 residues. Germline V gene lookup returns CDR1 SGHTA and CDR2 FQGTGA. With V trimmed by 5 bases and J by 5 bases, 3 bases remained unmatched. The CDR3 sequence is CASSLGQNNEQFF. DNA for the CDR3: TGTGCCAGCAGCCTGGGACAGAACAATGAGCAGTTCTTC.